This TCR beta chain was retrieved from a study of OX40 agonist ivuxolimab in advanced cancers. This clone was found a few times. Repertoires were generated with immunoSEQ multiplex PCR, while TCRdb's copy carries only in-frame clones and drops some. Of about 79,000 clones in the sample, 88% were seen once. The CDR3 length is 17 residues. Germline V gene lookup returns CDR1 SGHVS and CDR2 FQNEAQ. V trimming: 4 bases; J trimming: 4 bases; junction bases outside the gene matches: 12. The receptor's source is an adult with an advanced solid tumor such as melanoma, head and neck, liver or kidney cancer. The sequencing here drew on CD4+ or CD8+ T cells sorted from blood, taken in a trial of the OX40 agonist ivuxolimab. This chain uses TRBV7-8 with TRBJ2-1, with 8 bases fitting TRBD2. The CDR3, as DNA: TGTGCCAGCAGCTCCCCCAAACCGGGACTAGGATACAATGAGCAGTTCTTC. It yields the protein CASSSPKPGLGYNEQFF.